This TCR beta chain was observed in a study of T cell clonotyping in hematopoietic cell transplantation. Study results and limitations: Broader posttransplant TCR repertoire diversity was predicted by graft donor and pretransplant recipient Inverse Simpson Index values. Pathologically expanded recipient clonotypes increased progressively from day 30 to day 180 as diversity fell. Cells were unsorted, so CD4 and CD8 contributions were not separated.

V lost 3 bases and J lost 5, with 21 bases in between. Germline CDR1 reads SGHRS; CDR2 reads YFSETQ. This CDR3 has 16 amino acids. Only in-frame clones appear in the TCRdb table, and some are missing; sequencing was by immunoSEQ multiplex PCR. The sample holds around 19,000 clones; roughly 80% are singletons and the top ten take over 15%. Time point reported: recipient sample about 28 days before transplant, after cytoreduction. Samples: about 28 days before transplant, then days 30, 100 and 180 after. To note about this clone: What it binds is not known.

This receptor was identified in a man aged 55 to 70 with acute myeloid leukemia. Some clones in this sample may be carry-over from other donors' samples. Sequenced here: peripheral blood mononuclear cells, sampled before stem cell transplant. J is TRBJ2-7 and V is TRBV5-1; the D call may be TRBD1 or TRBD2 (5 bases each). CDR3 in amino acids: CASSSGTDQQVDEQYF. The CDR3 coding sequence is TGCGCCAGCAGCTCAGGGACGGACCAGCAGGTGGACGAGCAGTACTTC.